This T cell receptor (beta chain) was obtained from a study of blood T cell repertoires in COVID-19. Study in general: COVID-19 samples, acute and convalescent, were from the United States, Italy and Spain.

Trimming pared 5 bases from V and 8 bases from J, leaving 6 bases between. Germline CDR1 reads MDHEN; CDR2 reads SYDVKM. The CDR3 has 10 amino acids. Authors' methods: Nucleated cell number was recorded as an estimate derived from reference gene primer amplification. Generated by immunoSEQ multiplex PCR, the TCRdb table keeps only in-frame clones and is missing some. V and J calls and clone size follow that table, whereas D and trimming were derived from the DNA. This repertoire shows around 98,000 clones, around 82% found once; its top ten account for approximately 10%. Sequenced: peripheral blood. This clonotype was sampled from a man aged 65-85 years with active or convalescent COVID-19. The genes are TRBV28 and TRBJ1-2; D unclear. The CDR3 sequence: CASSRLGYTF. CDR3 DNA sequence: TGTGCCAGCAGTCGTTTAGGCTACACCTTC.